This T cell receptor (beta chain) appears in the sequencing data of a study of T-cell reconstitution after alpha-beta-depleted transplantation in children. The sample holds many counts of this clonotype. A TCRbeta library incorporating unique molecular identifiers was prepared. A single record per CDR3 protein comes from TCRdb applying MiXCR to the PCR reads. The sample records about 240,000 distinct CDR3 sequences, 9.5% to 15% being singletons. CDR3 size: 14 residues. Germline CDR1 LNHDA, CDR2 SQIVND (reference sequence). The germline V and J ends were trimmed by 7 bases and 2 bases, with 14 bases remaining between them.

This chain uses TRBV19 with TRBJ2-5, with D possibly being TRBD2 (7 bases). This clonotype originated in a human donor who donated a stem cell graft to a child with acute lymphoblastic leukemia. This sample comprised PBMCs from the stem cell graft donor, obtained from the stem cell graft. The CDR3 reads CASTRGGIQETQYF. DNA for the CDR3: TGTGCCAGTACGAGGGGGGGAATACAAGAGACCCAGTACTTC.